This T cell receptor beta chain derives from a study of long-term antiretroviral therapy in people with HIV. General observations from the study: Nothing was known about ART adherence, viral resistance or changes in therapy.

A minimum of one pre-ART and two post-ART PBMC samples existed for each donor. They ran version v3.0 of the immunoSEQ assay at survey level. The method was immunoSEQ multiplex PCR; TCRdb's version includes in-frame clones alone and lacks a portion of them. Of around 25,000 clones listed, about 95% were seen once; the top ten hold less than 2.5%. Germline CDR1 reads SQVTM; CDR2 reads ANQGSEA. The CDR3 spans 11 residues. Trimming removed 3 bases at V and 11 bases at J, with 12 bases between. Turning to this clone: Antigen: not known.

The sequenced sample was unsorted PBMCs, obtained around 4.7 years after starting antiretroviral therapy. The sequence came from a woman between 45 and 60 years old with HIV. The rearrangement uses TRBV29-1 and TRBJ2-3; D uncertain. The CDR3 DNA is TGCAGCGTTGACAGGAACAGCAGGCAGTATTTT. It encodes CSVDRNSRQYF.